Each of the 30 T cell receptor beta chains below was sequenced from the same sample in a study of cytomegalovirus exposure and HLA in healthy donors. 13 Jbeta primers and 60 Vbeta primers were used for the PCR. Profiling relied on immunoSEQ multiplex PCR, and the TCRdb table lists in-frame clones only, not all of them. This sample has 200,000 to 250,000 clones, with 65% to 80% found just once. Sequences were obtained from PBMCs. These TCRs come from a girl aged 2 to 10 in good health and CMV-seronegative.

About this clone: In the same sample, other DNA sequences code for this CDR3. The chain employs TRBV19 and TRBJ2-7, with 8 bases fitting TRBD1. The CDR3 has 14 residues. Germline V gene sequence: CDR1 LNHDA, CDR2 SQIVND (reference sequence). J was trimmed by 1 base and V by 3 bases; bases with no gene match: 2. CDR3: CASSIGQGSYEQYF. CDR3 nucleotides: TGTGCCAGTAGTATTGGACAGGGATCCTACGAGCAGTACTTC. Full variable domain (outside the CDR3, taken from reference TRBV19 and TRBJ2-7): DGGITQSPKYLFRKEGQNVTLSCEQNLNHDAMYWYRQDPGQGLRLIYYSQIVNDFQKGDIAEGYSVSREKKESFPLTVTSAQKNPTAFYLCASSIGQGSYEQYFGPGTRLTVT.

This sequence joins TRBV5-6 and TRBJ1-2, with TRBD1 identical over 7 bases. The CDR3 is 14 amino acids. Germline V lookup: CDR1 SGHDT, CDR2 YYEEEE. J was trimmed by 1 base and V by 4 bases; bases with no gene match: 4. The CDR3 reads CASSQGTDNYGYTF. DNA of the CDR3: TGTGCCAGCAGCCAAGGGACAGATAACTATGGCTACACCTTC. The full variable domain, in which reference TRBV5-6 and TRBJ1-2 provide the parts outside the CDR3, is DAGVTQSPTHLIKTRGQQVTLRCSPKSGHDTVSWYQQALGQGPQFIFQYYEEEERQRGNFPDRFSGHQFPNYSSELNVNALLLGDSALYLCASSQGTDNYGYTFGSGTRLTVV.

The genes are TRBV9 and TRBJ1-3; possible D gene TRBD1, 6 bases. This CDR3 is built from 13 residues. Trimming left V 0 bases short and J 8 bases short, with 9 bases between. Germline V gene lookup returns CDR1 SGDLS and CDR2 YYNGEE. The CDR3 reads CASSVGQEDTIYF. Written as DNA, the CDR3 is TGTGCCAGCAGCGTAGGACAGGAGGACACCATATATTTT.

The CDR3 nucleotides read TGTGCCAGCAGCTTAGCGGTTAGGGACTCCCTCTACGAGCAGTACTTC. This codes for CASSLAVRDSLYEQYF. The genes are TRBV7-9 and TRBJ2-7; tentative D call: TRBD2 (6 bases). The CDR3 is 16 residues long. Per the germline V gene, CDR1 is SEHNR and CDR2 is FQNEAQ (reference sequence). V shed 0 bases and J shed 3 bases, with 15 bases lying between them.

The CDR3 coding sequence is TGTGCCACCAGCAGAGTGGGGCGGCTCAGACCCAATGAGCAGTTCTTC. It specifies CATSRVGRLRPNEQFF. This chain joins TRBV15 and TRBJ2-1, with D possibly being TRBD1 (5 bases). V gave up 1 base and J gave up 6 bases, with 16 bases separating them. From germline, CDR1 is LNHNV and CDR2 YYDKDF (reference sequence). This CDR3 is 16 amino acids long. The full variable domain, completed using reference TRBV15 and TRBJ2-1, is DAMVIQNPRYQVTQFGKPVTLSCSQTLNHNVMYWYQQKSSQAPKLLFHYYDKDFNNEADTPDNFQSRRPNTSFCFLDIRSPGLGDTAMYLCATSRVGRLRPNEQFFGPGTRLTVL.

The chain carries TRBV5-1 and TRBJ2-1; 7 bases map to TRBD2. The CDR3 extends over 18 amino acids. Per the germline V gene, CDR1 is SGHRS and CDR2 is YFSETQ. Trimming at V came to 3 bases and at J to 8 bases, leaving 20 bases not matched to a gene. The CDR3 sequence is CASSYWGLASGIVDEQFF. DNA of the CDR3: TGCGCCAGCAGCTATTGGGGCCTTGCAAGCGGGATAGTCGATGAGCAGTTCTTC.

The chain recombines TRBV4-1 with TRBJ2-5, with 8 bases fitting TRBD1. Germline lookup yields CDR1 MGHRA and CDR2 YSYEKL. The CDR3 loop spans 19 amino acids. The V segment lost 2 bases and the J segment 5 bases; nucleotides outside the gene matches: 19. CDR3 sequence reads: CASSQTPPSGQGNRETQYF. The CDR3 region has the DNA TGCGCCAGCAGCCAAACCCCGCCCTCTGGACAGGGAAACAGGGAGACCCAGTACTTC.

J is TRBJ1-2 and V is TRBV5-4; D is possibly TRBD1 (6 bases). The CDR3 is 12 amino acids. Germline assignment: CDR1 SGHNT and CDR2 YYREEE (reference sequence). V was pared by 4 bases and J by 8 bases, with 12 bases between. This CDR3 is CASSTWTEGYTF. DNA for the CDR3: TGTGCCAGCAGCACATGGACAGAGGGCTACACCTTC.

V usage is TRBV10-1 and J usage is TRBJ2-7, with TRBD2 identical over 7 bases. This CDR3 is 13 amino acids long. CDR1 is WNHNN, CDR2 SYGVQD, per germline (reference sequence). After removal of 4 bases from V and 3 bases from J, the junction contained 3 bases not matched to a gene. The CDR3 sequence: CASSVGRGYEQYF. The CDR3 DNA reads TGCGCCAGCAGTGTGGGGAGGGGCTACGAGCAGTACTTC.

The chain recombines TRBV5-4 with TRBJ2-5; D is possibly TRBD1 (5 bases). The CDR3 has 12 amino acids. Germline CDR1 is SGHNT and CDR2 is YYREEE (reference sequence). Trimming pared 5 bases from V and 1 base from J, leaving 6 bases between. CDR3 protein: CASSDSQETQYF. CDR3 in DNA: TGTGCCAGCAGTGACAGCCAAGAGACCCAGTACTTC.

This clone was detected only a few times. This chain joins TRBV10-3 and TRBJ2-1, with 10 positions matching TRBD2. The germline V gene has CDR1 ENHRY and CDR2 SYGVKD. This CDR3 region has 15 residues. Trimming took 5 bases from V and 4 from J; bases not matched to a gene: 5. The CDR3 region is CAISIGLAAYNEQFF. DNA of the CDR3: TGTGCCATCAGTATTGGACTAGCGGCTTACAATGAGCAGTTCTTC.

This clone was counted a few times. The chain recombines TRBV25-1 with TRBJ2-7; 8 bases fit TRBD2. CDR3 length: 15 residues. V lost 3 bases, J lost 2 bases, and 6 bases stayed unmatched. The germline V gene encodes CDR1 MGHDK and CDR2 SYGVNS. CDR3 in DNA: TGTGCCAGCAGTGATTCGGGAGCGGGGGCCTACGAGCAGTACTTC. Amino acids: CASSDSGAGAYEQYF.

The chain couples TRBV5-4 to TRBJ2-5, with a tentative D call TRBD1 (6 bases). V was shortened by 4 bases and J by 0 bases, with 13 bases between the two germline ends. Germline lookup yields CDR1 SGHNT and CDR2 YYREEE (reference sequence). The CDR3 consists of 15 residues. CDR3 in amino acids: CASSPTAGDQETQYF. The CDR3 DNA is TGTGCCAGCAGCCCCACCGCAGGGGACCAAGAGACCCAGTACTTC.

The chain has TRBV29-1 and TRBJ2-5; no clear D gene. Trimming stripped 4 bases from V and 0 bases from J, with 6 bases between. Per the germline V gene, CDR1 is SQVTM and CDR2 is ANQGSEA. This CDR3 spans 12 amino acids. CDR3 loop: CSVGKHQETQYF. CDR3 nucleotide sequence: TGCAGCGTTGGAAAGCACCAAGAGACCCAGTACTTC.

J is TRBJ2-2 and V is TRBV2, with 11 positions matching TRBD1. The germline V gene has CDR1 SNHLY and CDR2 FYNNEI. The V and J ends lost 6 bases and 4 bases, in that order; junction bases with no gene match: 4. The CDR3 covers 15 residues. CDR3 region: CASRAGTGGTGELFF. The CDR3 DNA follows: TGTGCCAGCAGGGCCGGGACAGGGGGCACCGGGGAGCTGTTTTTT.

V and J are TRBV2 and TRBJ2-3; 9 bases agree with TRBD2. The CDR3 spans 16 residues. Trimming at V came to 5 bases and at J to 2 bases, leaving 8 bases not matched to a gene. Germline values: CDR1 SNHLY, CDR2 FYNNEI. CDR3 protein: CASSPLAGAYTDTQYF. The DNA for the CDR3 is TGTGCCAGCAGTCCCTTAGCGGGGGCATACACAGATACGCAGTATTTT.

The chain couples TRBV6-5 to TRBJ1-5; no clear D. In germline, CDR1 is MNHEY, CDR2 SVGAGI. V dropped 0 bases and J dropped 4 bases, with 4 bases sitting between them. This CDR3 region has 13 residues. CDR3 DNA sequence: TGTGCCAGCAGTTACTCCCCGAATCAGCCCCAGCATTTT. Protein sequence: CASSYSPNQPQHF.

The CDR3 DNA is TGCAGCGAAAGGGGGTTAGGCACTGAAGCTTTCTTT. This translates into CSERGLGTEAFF. The rearrangement links TRBV29-1 to TRBJ1-1; the D gene is possibly TRBD1 (6 bases). V lost 7 bases, J lost 4 bases, and 13 bases lay in between. Germline V gene lookup returns CDR1 SQVTM and CDR2 ANQGSEA. CDR3 length: 12 amino acids.

The gene calls are TRBV18 and TRBJ2-2; TRBD1 aligns across 8 bases. The CDR3 is made up of 19 amino acids. The germline gives CDR1 KGHSH, CDR2 LQKENI. V dropped 0 bases and J dropped 0; count of bases not matched to a gene: 9. The CDR3 loop reads CASSPPRWAGGANTGELFF. The CDR3 DNA reads TGTGCCAGCTCACCACCTAGGTGGGCAGGGGGCGCGAACACCGGGGAGCTGTTTTTT.

The chain employs TRBV7-3 and TRBJ2-7, with 13 bases identical to TRBD2. V gave up 5 bases and J gave up 6 bases; unmatched junction bases: 10. This CDR3 has 16 residues. Germline CDR1 SGHTA, CDR2 FQGTGA. CDR3 DNA sequence: TGTGCCAGCAGCCCGCGGACTAGCGGGGGAGTGTCCGAGCAGTACTTC. This gives the protein CASSPRTSGGVSEQYF.

This clone was seen once. The chain recombines TRBV4-1 with TRBJ1-3; D is undetermined. The V end lost 1 base, the J end lost 0 bases, and 7 bases lay between the germline ends. CDR1 and CDR2 from the germline V gene are MGHRA and YSYEKL. The CDR3 contains 15 residues. The chain's CDR3 is CASSQAVTSGNTIYF. The CDR3 DNA reads TGCGCCAGCAGCCAAGCAGTCACCTCTGGAAACACCATATATTTT.

Only one count was recorded for this clone. Other DNA sequences of this sample code for an identical CDR3. This chain links TRBV29-1 with TRBJ2-2; tentative D call: TRBD1 (5 bases). The CDR3 has 13 residues. V was shortened by 4 bases and J by 2 bases, with 8 bases between the two germline ends. The germline gives CDR1 SQVTM, CDR2 ANQGSEA. CDR3: CSVAGANTGELFF. CDR3 nucleotides: TGCAGCGTTGCTGGGGCAAACACCGGGGAGCTGTTTTTT.

J is TRBJ1-1 and V is TRBV7-8, with D unresolved. V lost 5 bases to trimming and J lost 0 bases, with 13 bases between them. This CDR3 contains 15 residues. CDR1 and CDR2 (germline): SGHVS, FQNEAQ. The CDR3 protein is CASSQYEGLNTEAFF. CDR3 in DNA: TGTGCCAGCAGCCAATACGAGGGTCTGAACACTGAAGCTTTCTTT.

This clone occurred a few times. The rearrangement uses TRBV5-4 and TRBJ2-5; 11 bases match TRBD2. The CDR3 has 15 amino acids. The germline gives CDR1 SGHNT, CDR2 YYREEE (reference sequence). Trimming at V came to 2 bases and at J to 5 bases, leaving 5 bases not matched to a gene. CDR3: CASSFSGGAGETQYF. The CDR3 nucleotides read TGTGCCAGCAGCTTTAGCGGGGGGGCAGGGGAGACCCAGTACTTC.

This rearrangement joins TRBV4-1 to TRBJ2-2, with 9 positions matching TRBD2. CDR1 MGHRA and CDR2 YSYEKL come from the germline V gene. After removal of 1 base from V and 2 bases from J, the junction contained 5 bases not matched to a gene. The length of the CDR3 is 17 residues. The CDR3 here is CASSQVAGTSNTGELFF. CDR3 DNA: TGCGCCAGCAGCCAAGTTGCTGGGACTAGCAACACCGGGGAGCTGTTTTTT.

This clone was seen once. V and J are TRBV15 and TRBJ2-5, with TRBD2 matching 11 bases. V was clipped by 0 bases and J by 5 bases; unmatched bases: 8. CDR3 length: 17 residues. Germline V lookup: CDR1 LNHNV, CDR2 YYDKDF (reference sequence). DNA for the CDR3: TGTGCCACCAGCAGAGATATAGCGGGAGGGCCATGGGAGACCCAGTACTTC. It translates to CATSRDIAGGPWETQYF.

The rearrangement uses TRBV19 and TRBJ1-2; D possibly corresponds to TRBD1 (5 bases). Trimming pared 3 bases from V and 6 bases from J, leaving 14 bases between. CDR3 length: 14 amino acids. Germline V gene sequence: CDR1 LNHDA, CDR2 SQIVND (reference sequence). In DNA form, the CDR3 reads TGTGCCAGTAGTATGATCGCCAGGGTAAATGGCTACACCTTC. It translates to CASSMIARVNGYTF.

This chain joins TRBV6-1 and TRBJ2-7; 13 nucleotides match TRBD2. V trimming: 0 bases; J trimming: 3 bases; junction bases outside the gene matches: 8. This CDR3 comprises 18 residues. The germline V gene has CDR1 MNHNS and CDR2 SASEGT. The CDR3 is CASSEAARTSGSIYEQYF. For the CDR3, the DNA is TGTGCCAGCAGTGAAGCGGCTAGGACTAGCGGGAGTATCTACGAGCAGTACTTC.

The genes are TRBV6-6 and TRBJ1-1; tentatively, D is TRBD1 (5 bases). This CDR3 is built from 11 residues. Trimming took off 5 bases at V and 10 bases at J, with 11 bases between the two ends. Germline V lookup: CDR1 MNHNY, CDR2 SVGAGI (reference sequence). As DNA, the CDR3 is TGTGCCAGCAGTATAGGACACGGAGCTTTCTTT. This gives the protein CASSIGHGAFF.

V gene TRBV30 combines with J gene TRBJ2-1, with D uncertain. This CDR3 is 12 amino acids long. Per germline, CDR1 GTSNPN and CDR2 SVGIG (reference sequence). Trimming stripped 1 base from V and 7 bases from J, with 8 bases between. The CDR3 protein is CAWSGPSNEQFF. CDR3 nucleotides: TGTGCCTGGAGTGGGCCCTCGAATGAGCAGTTCTTC.